The rows below give T cell receptor beta chains drawn from one sample of a study of blood T cell repertoires in COVID-19. Data came from immunoSEQ multiplex PCR; TCRdb stores just in-frame clones and leaves some out. The sample records about 190,000 clones, about 85% being singletons. Sample: peripheral blood. The receptors here all came from a man in his fifties or sixties with active or convalescent COVID-19. The CDR3 runs from the conserved cysteine through the conserved F or W. Fields, in order: CDR3 DNA, CDR3 protein, D gene, V gene, clone size, J gene. The D gene is left open where the match is weak. Some rows mark clone size as missing; the rest say once, few, many or name a class of expanded clone.

DNA: TGCGCCAGCCGGGACAGGGGGTCCGATGCGTCACCCCTCCACTTT
CDR3: CASRDRGSDASPLHF
D: TRBD1
V: TRBV5-1
size: .
J: TRBJ1-6

DNA: TGCGCCAGCAGTGAGTCTCGGGGGAGCACAGATACGCAGTATTTT
CDR3: CASSESRGSTDTQYF
D: .
V: TRBV10-1
size: .
J: TRBJ2-3

DNA: TGTGCCAGCAGTTTTTCAGGGGGCGGCTACGAGCAGTACTTC
CDR3: CASSFSGGGYEQYF
D: TRBD1
V: TRBV27
size: few
J: TRBJ2-7

DNA: TGTGCCAGCAGTTTACGTCCACAGGCCTATGGCTACACCTTC
CDR3: CASSLRPQAYGYTF
D: .
V: TRBV27
size: .
J: TRBJ1-2

DNA: TGTGCCAGCAGCCAAGTATCCCGGGGGGGCAACGGGCAGTACTTC
CDR3: CASSQVSRGGNGQYF
D: TRBD2
V: TRBV3-1/TRBV3-2
size: .
J: TRBJ2-7

DNA: TGTGCCAACCCGACAGCACCTTATAATTCACCCCTCCACTTT
CDR3: CANPTAPYNSPLHF
D: .
V: TRBV19
size: .
J: TRBJ1-6

DNA: TGTGCCAGCAGTTCGCTCAGGGGGCGTAAAGAGACCCAGTACTTC
CDR3: CASSSLRGRKETQYF
D: TRBD1
V: TRBV27
size: .
J: TRBJ2-5

DNA: TGTGCCATCAGTAACAACAGGGACAATCAGCCCCAGCATTTT
CDR3: CAISNNRDNQPQHF
D: .
V: TRBV10-3
size: few
J: TRBJ1-5

DNA: TGTGCCAGCAGTCCCGACAGAGATCAGCCCCAGCATTTT
CDR3: CASSPDRDQPQHF
D: .
V: TRBV27
size: .
J: TRBJ1-5

DNA: TGTGCCAGTGCAGACAGGGATAGATATGGCTACACCTTC
CDR3: CASADRDRYGYTF
D: TRBD1
V: TRBV19
size: .
J: TRBJ1-2

DNA: TGCGCCAGCAGCTCCGAGGGTTACATGAACACTGAAGCTTTCTTT
CDR3: CASSSEGYMNTEAFF
D: .
V: TRBV5-1
size: .
J: TRBJ1-1

DNA: TGTGCCAGTAGTCCCACGGGACTAGCGGGCCGGGGGGGCACAGATACGCAGTATTTT
CDR3: CASSPTGLAGRGGTDTQYF
D: TRBD2
V: TRBV19
size: .
J: TRBJ2-3

DNA: TGCGCCAGCAGCTTTAGCGGGGCACAAGAGACCCAGTACTTC
CDR3: CASSFSGAQETQYF
D: TRBD2
V: TRBV5-1
size: once
J: TRBJ2-5

DNA: TGTGCCAGCAGCCTAAAGACTAGCGGGGGGTCCACAGATACGCAGTATTTT
CDR3: CASSLKTSGGSTDTQYF
D: TRBD2
V: TRBV7-6
size: .
J: TRBJ2-3

DNA: TGTGCCAGCAGCCAAAGGGACAGATACTATGGCTACACCTTC
CDR3: CASSQRDRYYGYTF
D: TRBD1
V: TRBV14
size: .
J: TRBJ1-2

DNA: TGTGCCAGCAGTGAAGGATCGGTTAGCACCTACGAGCAGTACTTC
CDR3: CASSEGSVSTYEQYF
D: .
V: TRBV6-1
size: .
J: TRBJ2-7

DNA: TGTGCCAGCAGCCCACAGGGAAGCTACACCTTC
CDR3: CASSPQGSYTF
D: .
V: TRBV2
size: .
J: TRBJ1-2

DNA: TGTGCCACCAGTGCGGCGGGGAGCCAAGAGACCCAGTACTTC
CDR3: CATSAAGSQETQYF
D: .
V: TRBV24-1
size: .
J: TRBJ2-5

DNA: TGCGCCAGCAGCGAGACAGGGCAGGACACTGAAGCTTTCTTT
CDR3: CASSETGQDTEAFF
D: TRBD1
V: TRBV10-1
size: .
J: TRBJ1-1

DNA: TGTGCCAGTAGTATTCGCTCGGATTCACCCCTCCACTTT
CDR3: CASSIRSDSPLHF
D: .
V: TRBV19
size: .
J: TRBJ1-6

DNA: TGTGCCAGCTCCCGCAGAGGTGGGGAGGATGAAAAACTGTTTTTT
CDR3: CASSRRGGEDEKLFF
D: .
V: TRBV18
size: .
J: TRBJ1-4

DNA: TGCGCCAGCGAATCTTCCCGAGGGTCCTCCTCAGGGGTTAAATCCTACAATGAGCAGTTCTTC
CDR3: CASESSRGSSSGVKSYNEQFF
D: .
V: TRBV5-1
size: few
J: TRBJ2-1

DNA: TGTGCCAGCAGCACCCTGGGACACTCTGGGGCCAACGTCCTGACTTTC
CDR3: CASSTLGHSGANVLTF
D: .
V: TRBV11-2
size: few
J: TRBJ2-6

DNA: TGTGCCAGCTCACCACGGGGACAGGGGGCTACGAATCAGCCCCAGCATTTT
CDR3: CASSPRGQGATNQPQHF
D: TRBD1
V: TRBV18
size: .
J: TRBJ1-5

DNA: TGTGCCAGCAGTGAAGGACTAGCCACAACCTACGAGCAGTACTTC
CDR3: CASSEGLATTYEQYF
D: TRBD2
V: TRBV6-1
size: .
J: TRBJ2-7

DNA: TGTGCCAGCAGCCCCCTGCAACAGGGAGCCTCCTACGAGCAGTACTTC
CDR3: CASSPLQQGASYEQYF
D: .
V: TRBV4-2
size: few
J: TRBJ2-7

DNA: TGCGCCAGCAGCATGGGGACAATGAACACTGAAGCTTTCTTT
CDR3: CASSMGTMNTEAFF
D: .
V: TRBV5-1
size: .
J: TRBJ1-1

DNA: TGCGCCAGCAGCTTACTCGGGACAGGGGGCAGGTACGAGCAGTACTTC
CDR3: CASSLLGTGGRYEQYF
D: TRBD1
V: TRBV5-1
size: .
J: TRBJ2-7